This T cell receptor (beta chain) was recorded in a study of OX40 agonist ivuxolimab in advanced cancers. Broader study findings: Normalized expansion of T-cell clones was also low for some nonresponders. Clonal expansion from baseline to week 6 occurred in both CD4+ and CD8+ T cells. CD8+ T cells showed, on average, more clonal expansion than CD4+ cells.

Produced via immunoSEQ multiplex PCR; TCRdb's table is partial and in-frame only. The sample consists of about 48,000 clones, about 90% of them appearing once. The germline V gene encodes CDR1 MNHNY and CDR2 SVGAGI (reference sequence). V lost 9 bases and J 4 bases, leaving 18 bases between the germline ends. The CDR3 length is 14 residues. Only one count was recorded for this clone. Its antigen is still unknown. Material: CD4+ or CD8+ T cells sorted from blood, obtained in a trial of the OX40 agonist ivuxolimab. The chain links TRBV6-6 to TRBJ2-5, with D perhaps given as TRBD1 or TRBD2 (5 bases each). This TCR came from an adult with an advanced solid tumor such as melanoma, head and neck, liver or kidney cancer. CDR3 in DNA: TGTGCCAGTAGCCCCGGGGCGAACCTAGAGACCCAGTACTTC. The encoded protein is CASSPGANLETQYF.